Each of the 15 T cell receptor beta chains below was sequenced from the same sample in a study of T cells after yellow fever vaccination. TCRdb reprocessed the 5' RACE reads via MiXCR and lists one record per CDR3 protein. In the table there are about 120,000 distinct CDR3 sequences, about 7.8% of which are singletons. The material was CD4+ T cells sorted from PBMCs, obtained approximately 47 days after the first yellow fever vaccination. All receptors come from a young man who received the YFV17D yellow fever vaccine.

This clonotype was recorded many times. J is TRBJ2-7 and V is TRBV7-2; D may match TRBD1 or TRBD2 (5 bases each). Trimming cost V 4 bases and J 4 bases, with 14 bases left between them. Germline lookup yields CDR1 SGHTA and CDR2 FQGNSA. The CDR3 runs to 14 residues. The chain's CDR3 is CASSSGTALYEQYV. The CDR3 DNA reads TGTGCCAGCAGCTCCGGGACGGCACTGTACGAGCAGTACGTC.

This clonotype was picked up many times. The CDR3 is CASSRDGEGYTF. The CDR3 coding sequence is TGCGCCAGCAGCCGGGACGGTGAAGGCTACACCTTC. The chain employs TRBV5-1 and TRBJ1-2; D is possibly TRBD1 (5 bases). CDR3 length equals 12 residues. Trimming cost V 4 bases and J 8 bases, with 12 bases left between them. Germline V gene data show CDR1 as SGHRS and CDR2 as YFSETQ.

This clonotype appeared many times. J is TRBJ1-5 and V is TRBV6-5, with D possibly being TRBD1 (5 bases). Per germline, CDR1 MNHEY and CDR2 SVGAGI. V lost 6 bases, J lost 5 bases, and 14 bases lay in between. This CDR3 comprises 14 residues. The DNA of the CDR3 is TGTGCCAGCAGAACGGGGGTCTCCTATCAGCCCCAGCATTTT. Encoded protein: CASRTGVSYQPQHF.

This clonotype has at least ten counts. This rearrangement joins TRBV4-3 to TRBJ2-6, with D uncertain. CDR1 and CDR2 from the germline V gene are LGHNA and YSLEER. This CDR3 region has 15 residues. V was trimmed by 1 base and J by 2 bases, leaving 6 bases between them. The CDR3 region has the DNA TGCGCCAGCAGCCAAGCAGGCGCTGGGGCCAACGTCCTGACTTTC. Translation gives CASSQAGAGANVLTF.

In the case of this clonotype: One end of the junction fails to match germline, which may point to a read error. The chain joins TRBV5-4 to TRBJ2-1, with D perhaps matching TRBD1 or TRBD2 (5 bases each). The CDR3 runs 13 residues. The germline V gene has CDR1 SGHNT and CDR2 YYREEE (reference sequence). The CDR3 here is CAISSGDLYEQFF. DNA of the CDR3: TGTGCCATCAGCTCCGGGGACCTCTATGAGCAGTTCTTC.

This clonotype was counted many times. The J gene is TRBJ2-3, the V gene TRBV20-1; 10 bases agree with TRBD2. This CDR3 has 15 amino acids. The J segment lost 4 bases and the V segment lost 1 base, leaving 5 bases of the junction unmatched. Per germline, CDR1 DFQATT and CDR2 SNEGSKA (reference sequence). The CDR3 here is CSARGSSGGSDTQYF. The CDR3 bases are TGCAGTGCTAGAGGGTCTAGCGGGGGATCAGATACGCAGTATTTT.

This clonotype was detected ten times or more. CDR3 protein: CASSSNTEAFF. The CDR3 nucleotides read TGTGCCAGCAGCTCTAACACTGAAGCTTTCTTT. The V and J genes are TRBV5-5 and TRBJ1-1; unclear D gene. The CDR3 runs to 11 residues. CDR1 is SGHKS, CDR2 YYEKEE, per germline (reference sequence). The V end was cut by 3 bases, the J end by 2 bases, with 2 bases between.

The chain carries TRBV12-3 or TRBV12-4 and TRBJ2-1; 12 bases map to TRBD1. The CDR3 length is 14 residues. V lost 6 bases, J lost 8 bases, and 5 bases stayed unmatched. The CDR3 DNA follows: TGTGCCAGCAGGTACCGGGACAGGGGGCATGAGCAGTTCTTC. Amino acid sequence: CASRYRDRGHEQFF.

This clonotype has just a few counts. The chain employs TRBV7-2 and TRBJ2-6; D remains ambiguous. CDR3 length: 15 amino acids. The germline CDR1 and CDR2 sequences are SGHTA and FQGNSA. Trimming stripped 1 base from V and 0 bases from J, with 4 bases between. In nucleotides, the CDR3 is TGTGCCAGCAGCTTAGATCGCTCTGGGGCCAACGTCCTGACTTTC. Its translation is CASSLDRSGANVLTF.

The sample holds many counts of this clonotype. This chain links TRBV7-2 with TRBJ2-7, with D possibly being TRBD2 (5 bases). CDR3 length: 14 residues. Trimming cost V 4 bases and J 4 bases, with 14 bases left between them. Germline assignment: CDR1 SGHTA and CDR2 FQGNSA. The CDR3: CASSYRPRGYEQYF. DNA for the CDR3: TGTGCCAGCAGCTATAGGCCCCGGGGTTACGAGCAGTACTTC. Full variable domain (rest looked up from reference TRBV7-2 and TRBJ2-7): GAGVSQSPSNKVTEKGKDVELRCDPISGHTALYWYRQSLGQGLEFLIYFQGNSAPDKSGLPSDRFSAERTGGSVSTLTIQRTQQEDSAVYLCASSYRPRGYEQYFGPGTRLTVT.

This clonotype occurred a few times. The gene calls are TRBV23-1 and TRBJ1-2; D is ambiguous. TRBV23-1 is an ORF for which the function is uncertain. Trimming cost V 0 bases and J 2 bases, with 10 bases left between them. This CDR3 has 15 amino acids. CDR3 amino acids: CASSQSKGSNYGYTF. CDR3 in DNA: TGCGCCAGCAGTCAATCTAAAGGCAGCAACTATGGCTACACCTTC.

This clonotype was counted many times. The V gene is TRBV7-3, the J gene TRBJ2-2, with D possibly being TRBD2 (5 bases). CDR1 and CDR2 from the germline V gene are SGHTA and FQGTGA. The V and J ends lost 5 bases and 2 bases respectively, with 9 bases between them. This CDR3 has 14 residues. The CDR3 here is CASSRTVNTGELFF. In nucleotides, the CDR3 is TGTGCCAGCAGCCGGACTGTTAACACCGGGGAGCTGTTTTTT.

This clonotype was recorded a few times. This chain joins TRBV28 and TRBJ2-3; D may match TRBD1 or TRBD2 (5 bases each). The ends were cut back, 3 bases at V and 1 base at J, with 11 bases in the middle. The germline gives CDR1 MDHEN, CDR2 SYDVKM. This CDR3 is 15 amino acids long. Written as DNA, the CDR3 is TGTGCCAGCAGTTTTGGGGGAACGGGCACAGATACGCAGTATTTT. Its translation is CASSFGGTGTDTQYF.

This clonotype has a handful of counts. This sequence joins TRBV5-1 and TRBJ1-1, with D unclear. Germline lookup yields CDR1 SGHRS and CDR2 YFSETQ. V lost 0 bases and J 4 bases, leaving 10 bases between the germline ends. The CDR3 has 14 amino acids. This CDR3 is CASSLGEGSTEAFF. Here the CDR3 DNA reads TGCGCCAGCAGCTTGGGTGAAGGGAGCACTGAAGCTTTCTTT. The full variable domain, in which reference TRBV5-1 and TRBJ1-1 provide the parts outside the CDR3, is KAGVTQTPRYLIKTRGQQVTLSCSPISGHRSVSWYQQTPGQGLQFLFEYFSETQRNKGNFPGRFSGRQFSNSRSEMNVSTLELGDSALYLCASSLGEGSTEAFFGQGTRLTVV.

This clonotype was counted at least ten times. The chain employs TRBV6-2 or TRBV6-3 and TRBJ1-5; D unresolved. The CDR3 is made up of 12 amino acids. Germline values: CDR1 MNHEY, CDR2 SVGEGT. V lost 6 bases and J lost 6, with 9 bases in between. The CDR3 DNA reads as TGTGCCAGCAGCCCCCGGGCTCAGCCCCAGCATTTT. It encodes CASSPRAQPQHF.